This TCR beta chain was found in a study of blood T cell repertoires in COVID-19. Overall study context: Acute and convalescent COVID-19 specimens originated in the United States, Italy and Spain. The analysed material was cDNA or gDNA that came from T cells, B-cell-depleted T cells, or PBMCs.

Authors' data handling: For nucleated cells, counts were estimated from reference gene primer amplification. Repertoires were generated with immunoSEQ multiplex PCR, while TCRdb's copy carries only in-frame clones and drops some. That table is the source of V, J and clone size, and D and trimming were worked out from the DNA. The table shows 60,000 to 75,000 clones, with roughly 84% occurring only once. This clone turned up a few times. This CDR3 comprises 13 residues. Germline-derived CDR1 and CDR2 are LNHNV and YYDKDF (reference sequence). V shed 0 bases and J shed 11 bases, with 11 bases lying between them.

The chain recombines TRBV15 with TRBJ2-1; D is ambiguous. The specimen was peripheral blood. The source is a man over 45 with active COVID-19. The CDR3 sequence is CATSRDNAAQQFF. Written as DNA, the CDR3 is TGTGCCACCAGCAGAGATAACGCGGCCCAGCAGTTCTTC.